The sequence of this T cell receptor (beta chain) was determined in a study of cytomegalovirus exposure and HLA in healthy donors. The V gene's germline CDR1 is LGHNA and CDR2 YSLEER. Trimming removed 0 bases at V and 6 bases at J, with 9 bases between. The CDR3 is 14 residues long. With respect to this clone: Its antigen remains unknown.

60 Vbeta and 13 Jbeta primers were used in PCR. Sequencing was performed with immunoSEQ multiplex PCR; in TCRdb, only in-frame clones are kept and a portion is missing. The data hold about 190,000 clones, with just under 75% observed a single time. Study-wide findings and caveats: Association with HLA alleles at 0.05 false discovery rate was found for roughly 17,000 TCR beta sequences in a later analysis.

The receptor was isolated from a man aged 25-40 years in good health and CMV-seropositive. The genes are TRBV4-3 and TRBJ1-3; D is unclear. Sequencing used PBMCs. In nucleotides, the CDR3 is TGCGCCAGCAGCCAAGAGAGTTTTGCAAACACCATATATTTT. This encodes CASSQESFANTIYF.